This is a list of T cell receptor beta chains from one sample in a study of blood T cell repertoires in COVID-19. Repertoires were generated with immunoSEQ multiplex PCR, while TCRdb's copy carries only in-frame clones and drops some. The table lists some 280,000 clones, about nine tenths of them singletons, with approximately 12% in the top ten. Sequenced: peripheral blood. Every receptor here comes from a woman in her fifties or sixties with acute or convalescent COVID-19. Each CDR3 is given with its conserved first and last residue. The D gene is left open where the match is weak. Part of the rows lack a size; the others show once, few, many or a class for expanded clones.

clone_size	j_call	d_call	v_call	cdr3_aa	cdr3_nt
once	TRBJ2-6	.	TRBV27	CASSSFPGANVLTF	TGTGCCAGCAGTTCCTTCCCTGGGGCCAACGTCCTGACTTTC
.	TRBJ2-7	TRBD1	TRBV6-5	CASSRQGLPYEQYF	TGTGCCAGCAGTCGACAGGGCCTCCCGTACGAGCAGTACTTC
.	TRBJ2-1	.	TRBV5-1	CASSFGNLGDEQFF	TGCGCCAGCAGCTTCGGGAACCTTGGGGATGAGCAGTTCTTC
.	TRBJ2-7	TRBD2	TRBV5-1	CASGPSSGNDEQYF	TGCGCCAGCGGACCCTCTAGCGGGAACGACGAGCAGTACTTC
.	TRBJ2-7	TRBD1	TRBV27	CASSLTITGGYEQYF	TGTGCCAGCAGTCTCACCATCACAGGGGGCTACGAGCAGTACTTC
.	TRBJ1-1	.	TRBV6-5	CASTGDGTEAFF	TGTGCCAGCACAGGGGACGGCACTGAAGCTTTCTTT
.	TRBJ1-2	.	TRBV18	CASSLQGRLYGYTF	TGTGCCAGCTCACTACAGGGACGCCTCTATGGCTACACCTTC
.	TRBJ2-3	.	TRBV7-2	CASSSSTGWSKHTQYF	TGTGCCAGCAGCTCCTCGACAGGCTGGTCAAAGCATACGCAGTATTTT
.	TRBJ1-1	TRBD1	TRBV11-2	CASSLGGQARGAFF	TGTGCCAGCAGCTTAGGGGGACAGGCCCGTGGAGCTTTCTTT
.	TRBJ1-5	.	TRBV6-7	CASNEYRELGQPQHF	TGTGCCAGCAATGAATATAGGGAGTTAGGTCAGCCCCAGCATTTT
few	TRBJ2-5	TRBD2	TRBV7-3	CASSLSPPGRGAGETQYF	TGTGCCAGCAGCTTAAGCCCCCCCGGGCGGGGGGCAGGAGAGACCCAGTACTTC